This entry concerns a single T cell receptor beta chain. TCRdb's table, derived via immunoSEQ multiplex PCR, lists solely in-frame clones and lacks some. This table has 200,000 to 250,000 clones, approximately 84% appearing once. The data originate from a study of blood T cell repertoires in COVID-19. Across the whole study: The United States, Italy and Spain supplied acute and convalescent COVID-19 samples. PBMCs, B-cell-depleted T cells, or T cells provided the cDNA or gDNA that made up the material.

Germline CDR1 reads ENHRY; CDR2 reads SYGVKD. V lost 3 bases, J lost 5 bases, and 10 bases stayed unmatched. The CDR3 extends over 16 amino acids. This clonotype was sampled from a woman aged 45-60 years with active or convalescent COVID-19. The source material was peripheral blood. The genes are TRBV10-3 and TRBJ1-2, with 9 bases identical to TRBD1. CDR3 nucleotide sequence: TGTGCCATCAGTGATCAACAGGGGGCATCTCTATATGGCTACACCTTC. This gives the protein CAISDQQGASLYGYTF.